One and the same sample provided the 6 T cell receptor beta chains below, sequenced in a study of cytomegalovirus exposure and HLA in healthy donors. Primers for the PCR totalled 60 Vbeta and 13 Jbeta. Clones were read by immunoSEQ multiplex PCR, and TCRdb kept only the in-frame ones, dropping some. Of 74,000 or so clones listed, almost 80% are singletons. The sequencing input was PBMCs. These receptors were obtained from a woman in her forties in good health and CMV-seropositive.

This chain links TRBV5-4 with TRBJ2-1; 7 bases are shared with TRBD1. The J segment lost 3 bases and the V segment lost 5 bases, leaving 8 bases of the junction unmatched. Germline-derived CDR1 and CDR2 are SGHNT and YYREEE (reference sequence). The CDR3 sequence is 15 residues long. Here the CDR3 reads CASRKGTDVYNEQFF. CDR3 DNA sequence: TGTGCCAGCAGAAAAGGGACAGACGTCTACAATGAGCAGTTCTTC.

The chain links TRBV5-4 to TRBJ2-7; D possibly corresponds to TRBD2 (6 bases). Trimming removed 0 bases at V and 6 bases at J, with 10 bases between. The CDR3 spans 13 residues. Germline CDR1 SGHNT, CDR2 YYREEE (reference sequence). CDR3 in amino acids: CASSLGGASEQYF. CDR3 coding DNA: TGTGCCAGCAGCTTGGGCGGGGCGTCCGAGCAGTACTTC. Full variable domain (missing parts from reference TRBV5-4 and TRBJ2-7): ETGVTQSPTHLIKTRGQQVTLRCSSQSGHNTVSWYQQALGQGPQFIFQYYREEENGRGNFPPRFSGLQFPNYSSELNVNALELDDSALYLCASSLGGASEQYFGPGTRLTVT.

This clone was observed a single time. This chain links TRBV6-4 with TRBJ2-1; 13 nucleotides align to TRBD2. CDR3 size: 14 residues. In germline, CDR1 is MRHNA, CDR2 SNTAGT. After removal of 8 bases from V and 7 bases from J, the junction contained 5 bases not matched to a gene. The CDR3 bases are TGTGCCAGCCAGAGACTAGCGGGAGGTAATGAGCAGTTCTTC. Its protein product is CASQRLAGGNEQFF.

The chain couples TRBV5-6 to TRBJ1-2; D possibly corresponds to TRBD1 (6 bases). Germline V lookup: CDR1 SGHDT, CDR2 YYEEEE. The CDR3 extends over 14 amino acids. V was pared by 4 bases and J by 0 bases, with 10 bases between. The CDR3 loop is CASSRDRPNYGYTF. The CDR3 DNA reads TGTGCCAGCAGCCGCGACAGGCCTAACTATGGCTACACCTTC.

The rearrangement uses TRBV29-1 and TRBJ1-5, with unresolved D. V was shortened by 7 bases and J by 5 bases, with 15 bases between the two germline ends. This CDR3 is 13 amino acids long. Germline-derived CDR1 and CDR2 are SQVTM and ANQGSEA. The CDR3 nucleotides read TGCAGCGCCAGTCGGGGAGTCGATCAGCCCCAGCATTTT. Its protein is CSASRGVDQPQHF.

V is TRBV11-2 and J is TRBJ2-7; weak D call: TRBD2 (6 bases). Trimming pared 1 base from V and 6 bases from J, leaving 13 bases between. CDR1 is SGHAT, CDR2 FQNNGV, per germline. CDR3 length equals 14 residues. The CDR3 DNA follows: TGTGCCAGCAGCTTAGTGGGGGGTTCAAGCGAGCAGTACTTC. It codes for CASSLVGGSSEQYF.